The following is a TCR beta chain sequence with its context. As yet, its antigen is unknown. The data are from a study of naive and memory T cell subsets. Cells stained for CD3, CD4, CD8, CD45RA, CD27 and viability were sorted into four CD45RA/CD27 subsets. The length of the CDR3 is 15 residues. Germline CDR1 and CDR2: PRHDT and FYEKMQ (reference sequence). V shed 7 bases, J shed 3 bases, and the junction held 9 bases outside the gene matches. General study points: Possibly reflecting memory cells re-expressing CD45RA, a few larger clonotypes occurred in naive repertoires, especially CD8.

Two oligonucleotides, mixed equimolar, formed the beta constant-region primer covering TRBC1 and TRBC2. The ligated cDNA underwent four PCR rounds using SP2 and nested alpha and beta constant-region primers. MiXCR, run by TCRdb on the UMI-ligation and nested PCR reads, gives a single entry per CDR3 protein. The table shows roughly 150,000 distinct CDR3 sequences, with approximately 20% occurring only once. The sample taken for sequencing was naive CD8+ T cells from blood. This rearrangement joins TRBV13 to TRBJ2-5, with 9 bases aligning to TRBD1. The origin of this receptor is a human donor in good health. DNA of the CDR3: TGTGCCAGCACCACGACGGGACAGGGTGAAGAGACCCAGTACTTC. It codes for CASTTTGQGEETQYF.